This T cell receptor (beta chain) was profiled in a study of blood T cell repertoires in COVID-19. Study summary: Italy, Spain and the United States were the sources of the convalescent and acute COVID-19 samples. PBMCs, B-cell-depleted T cells, or T cells were the source of the cDNA or gDNA that made up the material.

Enrolment of Seattle patients took place during active infection, and they were followed longitudinally. Authors' processing steps: The authors estimated nucleated cell counts from reference gene primer amplification. Clones were read by immunoSEQ multiplex PCR, and TCRdb kept only the in-frame ones, dropping some. From that table come the V and J calls and clone size; the DNA was used to work out D and trimming. The profile shows fewer than 100,000 clones, almost 85% of them singletons. The CDR3 spans 11 residues. This clone was counted only a few times. V is TRBV21-1 and J is TRBJ2-7; TRBD2 reflects the table's D call only, with no check against the DNA. TRBV21-1 corresponds to a pseudogene. The sequence derives from a man aged 45-60 years with COVID-19, enrolled during active disease. The sample consisted of peripheral blood. The CDR3 region is CASEGRDEQYF. The CDR3 coding sequence is TGTGCCAGCGAGGGAAGGGATGAGCAGTACTTC.